This is a list of T cell receptor beta chains from one sample in a study of blood T cell repertoires in COVID-19. The data were produced by immunoSEQ multiplex PCR, yet TCRdb's version contains in-frame clones alone and is incomplete. The data show 75,000 to 90,000 clones, about 73% seen once. The sample consisted of peripheral blood. These receptors all stem from a man aged 60 to 75 with COVID-19, enrolled during active disease. Each CDR3 is given with its conserved first and last residue. The order of the fields is J gene, D gene, clone size, V gene, CDR3 DNA, CDR3 protein. The D gene is left open where the match is weak. Rows may omit the clone size; those that give it use once, few, many or a size class.

j_gene: TRBJ1-1; d_gene: TRBD1; abundance: few; v_gene: TRBV5-1; CDR3nt: TGCGCCAGCAGGGTGACAGGGCCTTTCATGAACACTGAAGCTTTCTTT; CDR3aa: CASRVTGPFMNTEAFF
j_gene: TRBJ2-3; d_gene: NA; abundance: NA; v_gene: TRBV9; CDR3nt: TGTGCCAGCAGCGTAGGGGCAGGGGCAAGCACAGATACGCAGTATTTT; CDR3aa: CASSVGAGASTDTQYF
j_gene: TRBJ2-3; d_gene: TRBD1; abundance: NA; v_gene: TRBV19; CDR3nt: TGTGCCAGTACCGGACAGGGCCTAAGCACAGATACGCAGTATTTT; CDR3aa: CASTGQGLSTDTQYF
j_gene: TRBJ2-2; d_gene: TRBD1; abundance: NA; v_gene: TRBV9; CDR3nt: TGTGCCAGCAGCGGACGACAGGGGGCCGGGGAGCTGTTTTTT; CDR3aa: CASSGRQGAGELFF
j_gene: TRBJ2-1; d_gene: NA; abundance: NA; v_gene: TRBV4-1; CDR3nt: TGCGCCAGCAGCCAAGACCTAATGCCCGGGGGGCCCCGCGTAGGGTCGTCTGCTGAGCAGTTCTTC; CDR3aa: CASSQDLMPGGPRVGSSAEQFF
j_gene: TRBJ1-6; d_gene: NA; abundance: NA; v_gene: TRBV19; CDR3nt: TGTGCCAGTACGGAGATCGGGTCACCCCTCCACTTT; CDR3aa: CASTEIGSPLHF
j_gene: TRBJ2-3; d_gene: TRBD2; abundance: NA; v_gene: TRBV29-1; CDR3nt: TGCAGCGTTGCGGGACTAGCGGGAGTTAGGGCGAGCACAGATACGCAGTATTTT; CDR3aa: CSVAGLAGVRASTDTQYF
j_gene: TRBJ1-5; d_gene: NA; abundance: NA; v_gene: TRBV5-5; CDR3nt: TGTGCCAGCAGCTTGGTGGTCGGGGCGGGAAATCAGCCCCAGCATTTT; CDR3aa: CASSLVVGAGNQPQHF
j_gene: TRBJ2-2; d_gene: TRBD1; abundance: NA; v_gene: TRBV3-1/TRBV3-2; CDR3nt: TGTGCCAGCAGCCAAACAGGGGTGGGGGAGCTGTTTTTT; CDR3aa: CASSQTGVGELFF
j_gene: TRBJ1-2; d_gene: NA; abundance: once; v_gene: TRBV5-5; CDR3nt: TGTGCCAGCACCCAAAACCCGACTCCGCGTACTGGCTACACCTTC; CDR3aa: CASTQNPTPRTGYTF
j_gene: TRBJ2-2; d_gene: TRBD2; abundance: NA; v_gene: TRBV5-1; CDR3nt: TGCGCCAGCAGCTTGATAGCGGGGGGGCTCACCGGGGAGCTGTTTTTT; CDR3aa: CASSLIAGGLTGELFF
j_gene: TRBJ2-4; d_gene: TRBD2; abundance: NA; v_gene: TRBV27; CDR3nt: TGTGCCAGCGGCCACCTTAGCGGGAGTATCACGAAGAGCGCCAAAAACATTCAGTACTTC; CDR3aa: CASGHLSGSITKSAKNIQYF
j_gene: TRBJ1-2; d_gene: NA; abundance: NA; v_gene: TRBV27; CDR3nt: TGTGCCAGCAGTTTATCGGCGGGCCGGCGGGACTACACCTTC; CDR3aa: CASSLSAGRRDYTF
j_gene: TRBJ2-7; d_gene: NA; abundance: NA; v_gene: TRBV7-9; CDR3nt: TGTGCCAGCAGCTTAGAAACTTACGAGCAGTACTTC; CDR3aa: CASSLETYEQYF